These 21 T cell receptor beta chains originate from one sample sequenced in a study of T cell clonotyping in hematopoietic cell transplantation. Generated by immunoSEQ multiplex PCR, the TCRdb table keeps only in-frame clones and is missing some. This table holds about 16,000 clones, around 70% found once. Sequenced material: peripheral blood mononuclear cells. Receptors originate from a woman in her fifties or sixties in good health. Some clones in this sample may be carry-over from other donors' samples.

A few counts support this clone. The germline gene is not matched at one end of the junction; a read error may be the cause. This CDR3 reads CASSLGHSSNAEAFF. CDR3 bases: TGTGCCAGCAGCTTAGGCCACAGCTCGAACGCTGAAGCTTTCTTT. This chain links TRBV7-9 with TRBJ1-1; D is uncertain. There are 15 residues in the CDR3. From germline, CDR1 is SEHNR and CDR2 FQNEAQ (reference sequence).

This clone occurred a few times. This chain links TRBV30 with TRBJ1-5; D is possibly TRBD1 (5 bases). Trimming took off 3 bases at V and 2 bases at J, with 8 bases between the two ends. Germline V lookup: CDR1 GTSNPN, CDR2 SVGIG (reference sequence). CDR3 size: 13 residues. The CDR3 sequence is CAWSGGGNQPQHF. The CDR3 DNA reads TGTGCCTGGAGCGGAGGGGGCAATCAGCCCCAGCATTTT.

This clone was seen a handful of times. This chain uses TRBV6-5 with TRBJ1-5; maybe TRBD1 (5 bases). Trimming removed 6 bases at V and 7 bases at J, with 13 bases between. Germline V CDR1 and CDR2: MNHEY, SVGAGI. The CDR3 contains 13 residues. The CDR3 nucleotides read TGTGCCAGCAGCACACAGGTAACCCAGCCCCAGCATTTT. This encodes CASSTQVTQPQHF.

This clone appeared a few times. The J gene is TRBJ2-7, the V gene TRBV9, with TRBD1 as a possible D gene (5 bases). Germline lookup yields CDR1 SGDLS and CDR2 YYNGEE. V was trimmed by 0 bases and J by 5 bases, leaving 9 bases between them. The CDR3 extends over 13 amino acids. Here the CDR3 reads CASSVGVGDEQYF. The CDR3 DNA sequence: TGTGCCAGCAGCGTAGGAGTAGGGGACGAGCAGTACTTC.

The genes are TRBV6-4 and TRBJ2-1; the D is unclear. V lost 3 bases and J 5 bases, leaving 8 bases between the germline ends. Germline V lookup: CDR1 MRHNA, CDR2 SNTAGT. The CDR3 contains 13 residues. CDR3 sequence: CASSERVNNEQFF. The CDR3 DNA is TGTGCCAGCAGTGAACGAGTCAACAATGAGCAGTTCTTC.

This chain connects TRBV4-2 to TRBJ1-6; TRBD1 aligns across 8 bases. This CDR3 contains 16 residues. Trimming at V came to 4 bases and at J to 7 bases, leaving 9 bases not matched to a gene. Looked up from germline, CDR1 is LGHNA and CDR2 is YNFKEQ. In DNA, the CDR3 is TGTGCCAGCAGCCCCGCAGTGGACAGGGAAAATTCACCCCTCCACTTT. Translated: CASSPAVDRENSPLHF.

The genes are TRBV7-9 and TRBJ2-5; D is undetermined. The ends were cut back, 5 bases at V and 2 bases at J, with 3 bases in the middle. Per germline, CDR1 SEHNR and CDR2 FQNEAQ (reference sequence). CDR3 size: 11 residues. The CDR3 sequence is CASSVQETQYF. Here the CDR3 DNA reads TGTGCCAGCAGCGTGCAAGAGACCCAGTACTTC.

This clone has only a few counts. The chain links TRBV27 to TRBJ1-5; D is unresolved. CDR3 length: 14 residues. Per the germline V gene, CDR1 is MNHEY and CDR2 is SMNVEV (reference sequence). V lost 3 bases, J lost 0 bases, and 6 bases lay in between. This CDR3 reads CASSFTFSNQPQHF. CDR3 nucleotides: TGTGCCAGCAGTTTTACATTTAGCAATCAGCCCCAGCATTTT.

The CDR3 here is CASSLTGGTYGYTF. The CDR3 nucleotides are TGTGCCAGCAGTTTAACCGGGGGAACCTATGGCTACACCTTC. The genes are TRBV28 and TRBJ1-2, with D possibly being TRBD1 (5 bases). From germline, CDR1 is MDHEN and CDR2 SYDVKM. Trimming pared 2 bases from V and 4 bases from J, leaving 11 bases between. CDR3 length: 14 residues.

This clone was seen only once. The DNA of the CDR3 is TGTGCCTGGAGTGCGGGGGTCACTGAAGCTTTCTTT. As protein: CAWSAGVTEAFF. The chain uses TRBV30 and TRBJ1-1; tentative D call: TRBD1 (5 bases). Germline V CDR1 and CDR2: GTSNPN, SVGIG (reference sequence). V was shortened by 1 base and J by 4 bases, with 7 bases between the two germline ends. The length of the CDR3 is 12 residues. The full variable domain, with the rest looked up from reference TRBV30 and TRBJ1-1, is SQTIHQWPATLVQPVGSPLSLECTVEGTSNPNLYWYRQAAGRGLQLLFYSVGIGQISSEVPQNLSASRPQDRQFILSSKKLLLSDSGFYLCAWSAGVTEAFFGQGTRLTVV.

This clone was found a few times. The chain combines TRBV30 with TRBJ1-5; D remains unclear. From germline, CDR1 is GTSNPN and CDR2 SVGIG (reference sequence). The CDR3 totals 13 residues. Deletions cut 2 bases from V and 0 bases from J, with 5 bases between. The CDR3 reads CAWSLSSNQPQHF. CDR3 in DNA: TGTGCCTGGAGTTTGTCTAGCAATCAGCCCCAGCATTTT.

The chain joins TRBV6-6 to TRBJ2-3, with D perhaps assigned TRBD1 or TRBD2 (6 bases each). V was pared by 6 bases and J by 6 bases, with 13 bases between. The CDR3 sequence is 13 residues long. CDR1 MNHNY and CDR2 SVGAGI come from the germline V gene (reference sequence). CDR3 sequence reads: CASRSLGGDTQYF. CDR3 nucleotides: TGTGCCAGCAGGTCCTTGGGGGGCGATACGCAGTATTTT.

The chain links TRBV19 to TRBJ2-6; D uncertain. Trimming removed 6 bases at V and 0 bases at J, with 9 bases between. Germline CDR1 reads LNHDA; CDR2 reads SQIVND (reference sequence). The length of the CDR3 is 15 residues. CDR3 in amino acids: CASSPISSGANVLTF. In DNA form, the CDR3 reads TGTGCCAGTAGCCCCATTAGCTCTGGGGCCAACGTCCTGACTTTC.

V gene TRBV30 combines with J gene TRBJ1-3, with D hard to call. This CDR3 comprises 14 residues. Germline loops: CDR1 GTSNPN, CDR2 SVGIG (reference sequence). V was cut by 2 bases and J by 3 bases, with 11 bases left in between. DNA for the CDR3: TGTGCCTGGAGTCCTTCGTGGGATGGAAACACCATATATTTT. It codes for CAWSPSWDGNTIYF.

The rearrangement links TRBV7-2 to TRBJ2-7, with D maybe TRBD2 (6 bases). Trimming removed 5 bases from V and 3 bases from J, with 17 bases in between. Germline V gene sequence: CDR1 SGHTA, CDR2 FQGNSA. There are 15 residues in the CDR3. The CDR3 region has the DNA TGTGCCAGCAGCCAACATGGGGGAGGTGGCTACGAGCAGTACTTC. It is translated as CASSQHGGGGYEQYF. Full variable domain (outside the CDR3, taken from reference TRBV7-2 and TRBJ2-7): GAGVSQSPSNKVTEKGKDVELRCDPISGHTALYWYRQSLGQGLEFLIYFQGNSAPDKSGLPSDRFSAERTGGSVSTLTIQRTQQEDSAVYLCASSQHGGGGYEQYFGPGTRLTVT.

The chain couples TRBV30 to TRBJ2-5; D gene unclear. Germline values: CDR1 GTSNPN, CDR2 SVGIG (reference sequence). CDR3 length: 10 amino acids. V was cut by 3 bases and J by 1 base, with 0 bases left in between. The CDR3 loop is CAWSQETQYF. The CDR3 region has the DNA TGTGCCTGGAGCCAAGAGACCCAGTACTTC.

This chain joins TRBV9 and TRBJ2-3; a weak D match, TRBD2 (6 bases). The CDR3 is 14 amino acids. The V end lost 3 bases, the J end lost 4 bases, and 12 bases lay between the germline ends. The V gene's germline CDR1 is SGDLS and CDR2 YYNGEE. This CDR3 is CASSGLTSADTQYF. CDR3 DNA sequence: TGTGCCAGCAGCGGCCTGACTAGTGCAGATACGCAGTATTTT.

The chain carries TRBV19 and TRBJ2-5; D gene unclear. The length of the CDR3 is 16 residues. The V end lost 1 base, the J end lost 2 bases, and 14 bases lay between the germline ends. Germline V gives CDR1 LNHDA, CDR2 SQIVND (reference sequence). CDR3 nucleotides: TGTGCCAGTAGTATAGGCGGAGAACCGGGTCAAGAGACCCAGTACTTC. This translates into CASSIGGEPGQETQYF.

The genes are TRBV7-2 and TRBJ2-1; 12 nucleotides align to TRBD2. Germline CDR1 SGHTA, CDR2 FQGNSA. The CDR3 contains 17 residues. With 2 bases clipped from V and 6 bases from J, the junction kept 8 bases outside the gene matches. CDR3 protein: CASSLTTSGSLRNEQFF. CDR3 bases: TGTGCCAGCAGCTTAACGACTAGCGGGAGTCTTCGCAATGAGCAGTTCTTC.

The chain joins TRBV30 to TRBJ1-5; 9 bases agree with TRBD1. The CDR3 runs 13 residues. Trimming cost V 2 bases and J 6 bases; bases outside gene matches: 2. Germline V gene lookup returns CDR1 GTSNPN and CDR2 SVGIG (reference sequence). CDR3 in DNA: TGTGCCTGGAGTACGACAGGGGGTCAGCCCCAGCATTTT. Residues: CAWSTTGGQPQHF.

The chain couples TRBV30 to TRBJ2-7, with D perhaps TRBD1 (5 bases). Trimming took off 0 bases at V and 5 bases at J, with 14 bases between the two ends. Germline V gene sequence: CDR1 GTSNPN, CDR2 SVGIG (reference sequence). The CDR3 consists of 14 residues. CDR3 residues: CAWSVAGILHEQYF. CDR3 in DNA: TGTGCCTGGAGTGTAGCAGGGATTCTACACGAGCAGTACTTC.